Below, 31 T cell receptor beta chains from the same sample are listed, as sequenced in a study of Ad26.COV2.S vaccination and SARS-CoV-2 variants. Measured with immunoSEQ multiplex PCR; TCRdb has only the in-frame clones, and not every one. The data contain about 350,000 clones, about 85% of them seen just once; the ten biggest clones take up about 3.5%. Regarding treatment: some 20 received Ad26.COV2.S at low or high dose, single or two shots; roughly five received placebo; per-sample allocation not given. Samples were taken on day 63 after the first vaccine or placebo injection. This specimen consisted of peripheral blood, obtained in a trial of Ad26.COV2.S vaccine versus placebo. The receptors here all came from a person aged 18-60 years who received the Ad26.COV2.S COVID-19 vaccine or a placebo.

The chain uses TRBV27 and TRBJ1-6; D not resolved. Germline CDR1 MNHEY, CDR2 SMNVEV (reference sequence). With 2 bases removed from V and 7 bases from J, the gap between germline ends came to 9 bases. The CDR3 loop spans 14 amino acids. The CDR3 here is CASSLHGQNSPLHF. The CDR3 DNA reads TGTGCCAGCAGTTTACATGGGCAGAATTCACCCCTCCACTTT.

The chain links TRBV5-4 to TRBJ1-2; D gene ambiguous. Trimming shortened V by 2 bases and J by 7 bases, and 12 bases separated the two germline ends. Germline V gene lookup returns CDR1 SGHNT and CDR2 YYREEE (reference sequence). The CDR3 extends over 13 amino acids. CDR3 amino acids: CASSFNGEAGYTF. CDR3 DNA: TGTGCCAGCAGCTTCAATGGGGAGGCTGGCTACACCTTC.

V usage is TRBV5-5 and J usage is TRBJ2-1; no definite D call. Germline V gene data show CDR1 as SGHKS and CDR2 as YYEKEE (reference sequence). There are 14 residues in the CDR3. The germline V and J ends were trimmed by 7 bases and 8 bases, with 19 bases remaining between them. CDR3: CASQTVDKRDEQFF. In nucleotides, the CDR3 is TGTGCCAGCCAAACAGTAGACAAACGGGATGAGCAGTTCTTC.

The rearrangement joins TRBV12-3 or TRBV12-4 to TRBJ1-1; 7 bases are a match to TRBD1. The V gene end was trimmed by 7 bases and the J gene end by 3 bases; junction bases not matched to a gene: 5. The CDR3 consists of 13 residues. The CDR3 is CASIQTGHTEAFF. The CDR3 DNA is TGTGCCAGCATTCAGACAGGGCACACTGAAGCTTTCTTT.

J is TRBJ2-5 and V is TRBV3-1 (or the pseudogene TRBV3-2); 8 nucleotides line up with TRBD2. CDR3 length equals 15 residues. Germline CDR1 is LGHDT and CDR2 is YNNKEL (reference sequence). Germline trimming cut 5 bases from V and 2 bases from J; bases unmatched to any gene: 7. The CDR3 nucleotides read TGTGCCAGCAGCTTCCGGACTAGCACTCAAGAGACCCAGTACTTC. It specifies CASSFRTSTQETQYF.

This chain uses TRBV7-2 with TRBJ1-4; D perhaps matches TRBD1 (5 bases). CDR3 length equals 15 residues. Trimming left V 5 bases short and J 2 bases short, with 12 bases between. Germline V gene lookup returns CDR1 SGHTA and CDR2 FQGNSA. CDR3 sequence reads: CASSLQTATNEKLFF. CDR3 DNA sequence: TGTGCCAGCAGCCTCCAGACAGCGACTAATGAAAAACTGTTTTTT.

The CDR3 sequence: CASSLDRGGYEQYF. DNA of the CDR3: TGTGCCAGCAGCTTAGACAGGGGAGGGTACGAGCAGTACTTC. The V call is TRBV7-2, the J call TRBJ2-7; either TRBD1 or TRBD2 may fit D (7 bases each). The CDR3 length is 14 residues. Per the germline V gene, CDR1 is SGHTA and CDR2 is FQGNSA. V lost 1 base and J 4 bases, leaving 11 bases between the germline ends.

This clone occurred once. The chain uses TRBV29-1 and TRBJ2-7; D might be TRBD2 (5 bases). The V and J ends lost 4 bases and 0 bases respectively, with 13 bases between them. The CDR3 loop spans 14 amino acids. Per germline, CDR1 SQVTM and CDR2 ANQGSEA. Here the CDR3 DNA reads TGCAGCGTTGGTGAGGGCCGAAACTCCTACGAGCAGTACTTC. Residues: CSVGEGRNSYEQYF.

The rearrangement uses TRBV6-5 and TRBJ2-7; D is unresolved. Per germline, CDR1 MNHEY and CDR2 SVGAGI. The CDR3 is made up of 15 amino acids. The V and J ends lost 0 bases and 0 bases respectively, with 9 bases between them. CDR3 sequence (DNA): TGTGCCAGCAGTTACTCGATTGGGTTCTCCTACGAGCAGTACTTC. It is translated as CASSYSIGFSYEQYF.

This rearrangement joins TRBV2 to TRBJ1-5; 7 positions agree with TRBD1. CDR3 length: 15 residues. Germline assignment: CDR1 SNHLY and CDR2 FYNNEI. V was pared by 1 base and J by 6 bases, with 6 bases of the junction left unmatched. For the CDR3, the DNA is TGTGCCAGCAGTGAAGTGGCACAGGGGAGTCAGCCCCAGCATTTT. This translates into CASSEVAQGSQPQHF.

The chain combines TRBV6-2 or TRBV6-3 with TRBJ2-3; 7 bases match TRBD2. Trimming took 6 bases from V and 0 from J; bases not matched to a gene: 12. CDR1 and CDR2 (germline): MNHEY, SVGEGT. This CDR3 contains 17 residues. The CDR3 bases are TGTGCCAGCAGCCTCCCCTCTGGTAGCGGGAGCACAGATACGCAGTATTTT. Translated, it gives CASSLPSGSGSTDTQYF.

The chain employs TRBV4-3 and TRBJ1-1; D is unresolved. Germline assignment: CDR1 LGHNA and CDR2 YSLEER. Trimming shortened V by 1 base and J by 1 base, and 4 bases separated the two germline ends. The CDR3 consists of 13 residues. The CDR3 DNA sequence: TGCGCCAGCAGCCAAGGCGGGAACACTGAAGCTTTCTTT. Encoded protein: CASSQGGNTEAFF.

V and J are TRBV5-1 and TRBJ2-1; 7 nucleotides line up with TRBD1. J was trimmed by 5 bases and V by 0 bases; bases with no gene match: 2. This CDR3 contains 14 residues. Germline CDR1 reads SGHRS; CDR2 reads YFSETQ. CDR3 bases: TGCGCCAGCAGCTTGGGGGGACAGAACAATGAGCAGTTCTTC. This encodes CASSLGGQNNEQFF.

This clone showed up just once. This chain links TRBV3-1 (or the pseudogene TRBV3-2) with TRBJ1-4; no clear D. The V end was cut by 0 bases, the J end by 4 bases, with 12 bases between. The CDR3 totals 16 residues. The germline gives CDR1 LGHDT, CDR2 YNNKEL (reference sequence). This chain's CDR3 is CASSQDPPRGNEKLFF. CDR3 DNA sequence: TGTGCCAGCAGCCAAGACCCACCGCGGGGTAATGAAAAACTGTTTTTT.

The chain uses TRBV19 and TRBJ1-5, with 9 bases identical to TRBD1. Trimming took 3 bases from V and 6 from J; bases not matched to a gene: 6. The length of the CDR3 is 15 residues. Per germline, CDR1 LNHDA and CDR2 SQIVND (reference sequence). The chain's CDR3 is CASSIRDRVGQPQHF. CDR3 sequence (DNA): TGTGCCAGTAGTATTAGGGACAGGGTAGGTCAGCCCCAGCATTTT. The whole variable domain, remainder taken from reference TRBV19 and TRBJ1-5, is DGGITQSPKYLFRKEGQNVTLSCEQNLNHDAMYWYRQDPGQGLRLIYYSQIVNDFQKGDIAEGYSVSREKKESFPLTVTSAQKNPTAFYLCASSIRDRVGQPQHFGDGTRLSIL.

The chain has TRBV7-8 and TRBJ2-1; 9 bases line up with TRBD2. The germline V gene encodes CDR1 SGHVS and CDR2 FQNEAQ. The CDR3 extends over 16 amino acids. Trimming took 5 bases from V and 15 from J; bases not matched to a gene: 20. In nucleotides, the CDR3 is TGTGCCAGCAGCCAAAGCCTGTTTCAGCTAGCGGGACGCGTGTTCTTC. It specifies CASSQSLFQLAGRVFF.

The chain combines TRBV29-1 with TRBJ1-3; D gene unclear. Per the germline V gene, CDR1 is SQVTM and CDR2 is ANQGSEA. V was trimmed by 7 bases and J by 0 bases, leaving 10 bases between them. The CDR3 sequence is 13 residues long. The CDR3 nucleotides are TGCAGCGCCAGAGTCAGCTCTGGAAACACCATATATTTT. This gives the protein CSARVSSGNTIYF.

In DNA form, the CDR3 reads TGTGCCAGCAGTTACAAATCCAATCAGCCCCAGCATTTT. It yields the protein CASSYKSNQPQHF. The V and J genes are TRBV6-2 or TRBV6-3 and TRBJ1-5; the D is unclear. The germline gives CDR1 MNHEY, CDR2 SVGEGT. V lost 2 bases and J 3 bases, leaving 5 bases between the germline ends. The CDR3 loop spans 13 amino acids.

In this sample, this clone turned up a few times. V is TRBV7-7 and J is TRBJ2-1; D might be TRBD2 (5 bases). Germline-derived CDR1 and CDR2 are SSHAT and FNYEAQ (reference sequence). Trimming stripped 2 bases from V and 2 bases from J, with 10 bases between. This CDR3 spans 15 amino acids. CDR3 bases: TGTGCCAGCAGCTTACGGGATGCACCCTACAATGAGCAGTTCTTC. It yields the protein CASSLRDAPYNEQFF.

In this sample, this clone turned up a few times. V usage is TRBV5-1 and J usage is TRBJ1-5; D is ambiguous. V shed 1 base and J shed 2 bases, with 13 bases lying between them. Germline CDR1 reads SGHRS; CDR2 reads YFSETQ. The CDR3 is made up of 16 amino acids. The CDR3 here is CASSLTAGDGNQPQHF. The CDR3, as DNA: TGCGCCAGCAGCTTGACGGCGGGAGATGGCAATCAGCCCCAGCATTTT.

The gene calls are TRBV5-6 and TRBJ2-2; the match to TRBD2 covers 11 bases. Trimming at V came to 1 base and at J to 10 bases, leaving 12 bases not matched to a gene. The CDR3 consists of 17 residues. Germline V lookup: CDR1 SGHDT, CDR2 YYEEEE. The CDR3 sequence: CASSLPSGRLDTTELFF. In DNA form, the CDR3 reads TGTGCCAGCAGCTTGCCTAGCGGGAGGTTAGATACCACGGAGCTGTTTTTT.

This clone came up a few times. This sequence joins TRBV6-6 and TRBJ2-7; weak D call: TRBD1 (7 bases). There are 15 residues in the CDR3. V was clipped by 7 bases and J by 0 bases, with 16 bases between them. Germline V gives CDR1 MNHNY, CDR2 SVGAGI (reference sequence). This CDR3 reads CASTRGTANSYEQYF. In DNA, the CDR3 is TGTGCCAGCACCCGCGGGACAGCTAACTCCTACGAGCAGTACTTC.

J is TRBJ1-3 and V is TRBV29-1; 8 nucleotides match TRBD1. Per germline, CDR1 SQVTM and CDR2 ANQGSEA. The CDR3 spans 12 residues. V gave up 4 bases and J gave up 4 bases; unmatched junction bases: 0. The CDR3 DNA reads TGCAGCGTTGGACAGGGGGGAAACACCATATATTTT. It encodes CSVGQGGNTIYF.

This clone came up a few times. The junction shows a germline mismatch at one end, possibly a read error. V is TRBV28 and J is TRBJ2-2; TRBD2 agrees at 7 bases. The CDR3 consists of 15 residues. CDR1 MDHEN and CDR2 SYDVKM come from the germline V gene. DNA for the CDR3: TGTGCCAGCAGTTTTGGGGACTATCTTCACCGGGGAGCTGTTTTT. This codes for CASSFGDYLHRGAVF.

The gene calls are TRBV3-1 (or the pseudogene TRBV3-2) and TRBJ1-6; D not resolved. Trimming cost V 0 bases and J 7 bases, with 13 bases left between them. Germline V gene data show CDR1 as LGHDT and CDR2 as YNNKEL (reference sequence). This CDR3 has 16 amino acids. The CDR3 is CASSQDWAPFNSPLHF. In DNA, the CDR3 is TGTGCCAGCAGCCAAGATTGGGCCCCATTCAATTCACCCCTCCACTTT.

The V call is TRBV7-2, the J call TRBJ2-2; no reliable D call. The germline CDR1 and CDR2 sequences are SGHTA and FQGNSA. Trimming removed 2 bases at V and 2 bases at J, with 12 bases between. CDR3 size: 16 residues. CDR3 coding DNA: TGTGCCAGCAGCTTATTGGGGTTCCGTAACACCGGGGAGCTGTTTTTT. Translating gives CASSLLGFRNTGELFF.

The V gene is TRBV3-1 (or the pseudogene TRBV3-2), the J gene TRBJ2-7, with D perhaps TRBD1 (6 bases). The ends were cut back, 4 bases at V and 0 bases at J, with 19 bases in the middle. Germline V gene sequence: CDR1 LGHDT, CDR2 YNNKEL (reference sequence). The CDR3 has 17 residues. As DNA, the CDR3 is TGTGCCAGCAGCCGGTCAGGGACACGCCAGCCCTCCTACGAGCAGTACTTC. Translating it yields CASSRSGTRQPSYEQYF.

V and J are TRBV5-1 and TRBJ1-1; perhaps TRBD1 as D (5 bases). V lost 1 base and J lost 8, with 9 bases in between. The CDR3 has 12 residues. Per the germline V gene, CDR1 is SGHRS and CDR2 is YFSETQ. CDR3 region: CASSLPGPEAFF. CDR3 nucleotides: TGCGCCAGCAGCTTGCCGGGACCCGAAGCTTTCTTT.

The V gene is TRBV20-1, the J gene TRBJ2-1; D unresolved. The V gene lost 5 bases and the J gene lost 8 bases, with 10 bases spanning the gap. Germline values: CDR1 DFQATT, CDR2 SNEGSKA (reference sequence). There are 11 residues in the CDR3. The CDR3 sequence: CSAPIIDEQFF. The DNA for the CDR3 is TGCAGTGCTCCAATCATCGATGAGCAGTTCTTC.

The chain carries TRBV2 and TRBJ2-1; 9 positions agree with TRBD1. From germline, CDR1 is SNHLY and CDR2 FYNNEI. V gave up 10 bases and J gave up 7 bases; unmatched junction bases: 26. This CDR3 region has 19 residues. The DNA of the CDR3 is TGTGCCACCAGCAAATATGCCAACTTCCGGACAGGGGTTTCTAATGAGCAGTTCTTC. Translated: CATSKYANFRTGVSNEQFF. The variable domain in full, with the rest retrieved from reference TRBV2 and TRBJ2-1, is EPEVTQTPSHQVTQMGQEVILRCVPISNHLYFYWYRQILGQKVEFLVSFYNNEISEKSEIFDDQFSVERPDGSNFTLKIRSTKLEDSAMYFCATSKYANFRTGVSNEQFFGPGTRLTVL.

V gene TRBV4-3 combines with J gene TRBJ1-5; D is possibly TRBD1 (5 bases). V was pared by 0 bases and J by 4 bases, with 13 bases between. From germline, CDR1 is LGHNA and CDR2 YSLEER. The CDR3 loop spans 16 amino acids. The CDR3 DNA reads TGCGCCAGCAGCCAAGATAGGAGACAGACGAATCAGCCCCAGCATTTT. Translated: CASSQDRRQTNQPQHF.